A single T cell receptor beta chain is shown here with its context. What it binds is not known. The data were obtained in a study of identical twins. General study points: The authors noted that invariant MAIT and iNKT cells could partly confound zero-insertion analyses.

Germline CDR1 and CDR2: MNHEY and SVGAGI. The V end was cut by 0 bases, the J end by 2 bases, with 14 bases between. The CDR3 loop spans 16 amino acids. MiXCR, applied by TCRdb to the 5' RACE reads, yields one record per CDR3 protein. The sample carries some 730,000 distinct CDR3 sequences, 15% to 20% recorded once. This sample also appeared in a second study, on T cells expressing NK-cell markers. That source adds: In the group of eight sequenced donors, seven were HCMV-seropositive and one was seronegative.

The receptor's source is a woman in her late teens or twenties in good health. Specimen: PBMCs. The V and J genes are TRBV6-5 and TRBJ2-7; TRBD2 is a possible D gene (5 bases). CDR3 in DNA: TGTGCCAGCAGTTACTCGAAGACTACTCAGACCTACGAGCAGTACTTC. This codes for CASSYSKTTQTYEQYF.